One sample yielded the 29 T cell receptor beta chains listed below, sequenced in a study of graft-versus-host responses after intestinal transplantation. The method was immunoSEQ multiplex PCR; TCRdb's version includes in-frame clones alone and lacks a portion of them. The table shows just over 70,000 clones, with roughly 84% occurring only once. These TCRs' antigens remain unknown. Sequencing was performed on unstimulated CD4+ T cells sorted from spleen or lymph node cells, taken before transplant. Receptors were obtained from a human donor who was the organ donor for an intestinal transplant.

V usage is TRBV11-2 and J usage is TRBJ2-5; 10 nucleotides line up with TRBD2. Trimming took 1 base from V and 3 from J; bases not matched to a gene: 5. The CDR3 consists of 16 residues. The germline V gene has CDR1 SGHAT and CDR2 FQNNGV. The CDR3 reads CASSLGLAGKEETQYF. In DNA form, the CDR3 reads TGTGCCAGCAGCTTAGGACTAGCGGGTAAAGAAGAGACCCAGTACTTC.

This chain uses TRBV9 with TRBJ1-4, with unresolved D. The V gene lost 1 base and the J gene lost 3 bases, with 10 bases spanning the gap. The length of the CDR3 is 15 residues. Germline CDR1 is SGDLS and CDR2 is YYNGEE. DNA for the CDR3: TGTGCCAGCAGCGTAAAGGCAGGCTCTAATGAAAAACTGTTTTTT. It encodes CASSVKAGSNEKLFF.

The rearrangement uses TRBV29-1 and TRBJ1-2; D remains unclear. The germline V gene has CDR1 SQVTM and CDR2 ANQGSEA. There are 13 residues in the CDR3. Trimming took 0 bases from V and 4 from J, leaving 9 bases between them. CDR3 protein: CSVEDRGLYGYTF. The CDR3 DNA follows: TGCAGCGTTGAAGATCGCGGACTCTATGGCTACACCTTC.

This sequence joins TRBV19 and TRBJ2-1; 7 bases match TRBD2. The V segment lost 6 bases and the J segment 9 bases; nucleotides outside the gene matches: 11. CDR1 LNHDA and CDR2 SQIVND come from the germline V gene (reference sequence). This CDR3 has 14 amino acids. The CDR3 region is CASSTGTTFREQFF. CDR3 nucleotides: TGTGCCAGTAGCACCGGGACTACCTTTCGTGAGCAGTTCTTC. The full variable domain, in which reference TRBV19 and TRBJ2-1 provide the parts outside the CDR3, is DGGITQSPKYLFRKEGQNVTLSCEQNLNHDAMYWYRQDPGQGLRLIYYSQIVNDFQKGDIAEGYSVSREKKESFPLTVTSAQKNPTAFYLCASSTGTTFREQFFGPGTRLTVL.

The chain has TRBV25-1 and TRBJ2-3; 10 bases map to TRBD2. CDR3 length equals 15 residues. The V segment lost 5 bases and the J segment 0 bases; nucleotides outside the gene matches: 2. CDR1 and CDR2 from the germline V gene are MGHDK and SYGVNS. CDR3 sequence: CASSRTSGSTDTQYF. DNA for the CDR3: TGTGCCAGCAGTAGGACTAGCGGTAGCACAGATACGCAGTATTTT. Based on the CDR3 plus reference TRBV25-1 and TRBJ2-3, the full variable domain is EADIYQTPRYLVIGTGKKITLECSQTMGHDKMYWYQQDPGMELHLIHYSYGVNSTEKGDLSSESTVSRIRTEHFPLTLESARPSHTSQYLCASSRTSGSTDTQYFGPGTRLTVL.

The chain is built from TRBV11-2 and TRBJ2-1; D may be TRBD2 (6 bases). The CDR3 consists of 13 residues. The germline V gene has CDR1 SGHAT and CDR2 FQNNGV. V shed 0 bases and J shed 14 bases, with 14 bases lying between them. The CDR3, as DNA: TGTGCCAGCAGCTTAGATAGGGGCGGGATGGAGTTCTTC. Its translation is CASSLDRGGMEFF. Combining the CDR3 with reference TRBV11-2 and TRBJ2-1 gives the whole variable domain EAGVAQSPRYKIIEKRQSVAFWCNPISGHATLYWYQQILGQGPKLLIQFQNNGVVDDSQLPKDRFSAERLKGVDSTLKIQPAKLEDSAVYLCASSLDRGGMEFFGPGTRLTVL.

The chain couples TRBV15 to TRBJ1-5, with D tentatively TRBD1 (6 bases). This CDR3 region has 15 residues. V was clipped by 0 bases and J by 5 bases, with 11 bases between them. Per germline, CDR1 LNHNV and CDR2 YYDKDF (reference sequence). DNA for the CDR3: TGTGCCACCAGCAGAGAACAGGGCGTGTATCAGCCCCAGCATTTT. This translates into CATSREQGVYQPQHF.

The chain's CDR3 is CASSPPERYTGELFF. The CDR3 DNA follows: TGTGCCAGCTCACCACCGGAGCGGTACACCGGGGAGCTGTTTTTT. V is TRBV18 and J is TRBJ2-2, with D tentatively TRBD2 (5 bases). Germline CDR1 and CDR2: KGHSH and LQKENI. V was trimmed by 0 bases and J by 3 bases, leaving 8 bases between them. The CDR3 extends over 15 amino acids.

The CDR3 spells CASSPPGTGKFEAFF. The DNA of the CDR3 is TGTGCCAGCTCACCTCCCGGGACAGGGAAGTTTGAAGCTTTCTTT. The gene calls are TRBV18 and TRBJ1-1, with 9 bases matching TRBD1. The CDR3 spans 15 residues. V dropped 3 bases and J dropped 7; count of bases not matched to a gene: 9. Germline V gives CDR1 KGHSH, CDR2 LQKENI.

The chain combines TRBV6-1 with TRBJ1-2; D is undetermined. Deletions cut 2 bases from V and 8 bases from J, with 6 bases between. CDR3 length: 11 amino acids. Germline CDR1 is MNHNS and CDR2 is SASEGT. This chain's CDR3 is CASSELLGYTF. As DNA, the CDR3 is TGTGCCAGCAGTGAACTATTAGGCTACACCTTC.

In DNA form, the CDR3 reads TGTGCTGGGGGCCAGCTTGGGAATGAGCAGTTCTTC. Translated: CAGGQLGNEQFF. The V call is TRBV28, the J call TRBJ2-1; TRBD1 is a possible D gene (6 bases). The CDR3 runs to 12 residues. Germline assignment: CDR1 MDHEN and CDR2 SYDVKM.

The CDR3 protein is CASSLGPGTVYNEQFF. The CDR3 DNA follows: TGTGCCAGCAGCTTAGGTCCCGGGACAGTATACAATGAGCAGTTCTTC. The rearrangement joins TRBV11-3 to TRBJ2-1; 7 bases line up with TRBD1. V was clipped by 1 base and J by 4 bases; unmatched bases: 7. In germline, CDR1 is SGHNT, CDR2 YENEEA. The CDR3 extends over 16 amino acids.

V gene TRBV7-2 combines with J gene TRBJ2-2; TRBD2 agrees at 10 bases. Germline V lookup: CDR1 SGHTA, CDR2 FQGNSA. The J segment lost 4 bases and the V segment lost 1 base, leaving 9 bases of the junction unmatched. There are 18 residues in the CDR3. CDR3 sequence reads: CASSLVGLAGAITGELFF. The CDR3 DNA follows: TGTGCCAGCAGCTTAGTAGGGCTAGCGGGGGCCATCACCGGGGAGCTGTTTTTT.

The chain joins TRBV29-1 to TRBJ1-5; 7 nucleotides line up with TRBD1. V dropped 7 bases and J dropped 1; count of bases not matched to a gene: 4. The CDR3 totals 13 residues. Looked up from germline, CDR1 is SQVTM and CDR2 is ANQGSEA. Here the CDR3 reads CSATGESNQPQHF. The CDR3 DNA follows: TGCAGCGCAACAGGGGAAAGCAATCAGCCCCAGCATTTT.

This clone was detected only a few times. The V gene is TRBV7-8, the J gene TRBJ2-2, with TRBD2 matching over 7 bases. CDR1 is SGHVS and CDR2 is FQNEAQ in the germline V gene. V dropped 0 bases and J dropped 5; count of bases not matched to a gene: 3. CDR3 length equals 15 residues. The CDR3 DNA reads TGTGCCAGCAGCTTAGCCGGGGGGTGGACCGGGGAGCTGTTTTTT. The encoded protein is CASSLAGGWTGELFF.

The gene calls are TRBV28 and TRBJ1-6; 8 nucleotides agree with TRBD1. With V trimmed by 6 bases and J by 7 bases, 11 bases remained unmatched. The CDR3 length is 16 residues. The germline gives CDR1 MDHEN, CDR2 SYDVKM. The CDR3 reads CASRVILTGENSPLHF. CDR3 DNA: TGTGCCAGCAGGGTAATTTTGACAGGGGAGAATTCACCCCTCCACTTT. Filled out from reference TRBV28 and TRBJ1-6, the complete variable domain reads DVKVTQSSRYLVKRTGEKVFLECVQDMDHENMFWYRQDPGLGLRLIYFSYDVKMKEKGDIPEGYSVSREKKERFSLILESASTNQTSMYLCASRVILTGENSPLHFGNGTRLTVT.

The chain is built from TRBV5-1 and TRBJ2-3, with 7 bases matching TRBD1. The CDR3 is 13 amino acids. Germline CDR1 is SGHRS and CDR2 is YFSETQ. Trimming took 4 bases from V and 5 from J; bases not matched to a gene: 4. CDR3 DNA sequence: TGCGCCAGCAGCGACACAGGGGAAGATACGCAGTATTTT. It codes for CASSDTGEDTQYF.

This chain links TRBV6-1 with TRBJ1-2, with D unresolved. Germline CDR1 and CDR2: MNHNS and SASEGT. The CDR3 has 12 residues. Between the trimmed V and J ends, which lost 5 bases and 4 bases, there was a span of 8 bases. CDR3 amino acids: CASSMRTYGYTF. CDR3 sequence (DNA): TGTGCCAGCAGTATGAGAACCTATGGCTACACCTTC.

The chain recombines TRBV5-4 with TRBJ2-2; no firm D call. Germline V CDR1 and CDR2: SGHNT, YYREEE (reference sequence). The V end lost 0 bases, the J end lost 4 bases, and 10 bases lay between the germline ends. The CDR3 is made up of 15 amino acids. CDR3 amino acids: CASSLDLLGTGELFF. CDR3 nucleotide sequence: TGTGCCAGCAGCTTGGACTTGCTAGGCACCGGGGAGCTGTTTTTT.

This clone was seen a single time. The chain has TRBV6-1 and TRBJ2-3; 13 bases are shared with TRBD2. Looked up from germline, CDR1 is MNHNS and CDR2 is SASEGT. The CDR3 extends over 18 amino acids. The trim removed 3 bases at V and 2 bases at J, leaving 8 bases unmatched. CDR3 loop: CASSDLRTSGGLTDTQYF. The DNA of the CDR3 is TGTGCCAGCAGTGACCTGAGGACTAGCGGGGGCCTCACAGATACGCAGTATTTT.

V is TRBV5-4 and J is TRBJ1-1; D not resolved. Germline V gene data show CDR1 as SGHNT and CDR2 as YYREEE (reference sequence). V lost 2 bases and J lost 0, with 17 bases in between. This CDR3 spans 17 amino acids. CDR3 sequence reads: CASSLYRRDKLNTEAFF. CDR3 nucleotides: TGTGCCAGCAGCTTATATAGAAGAGATAAACTGAACACTGAAGCTTTCTTT.

This rearrangement joins TRBV7-8 to TRBJ2-1; 11 nucleotides line up with TRBD2. The CDR3 is 14 residues long. Trimming removed 8 bases from V and 9 bases from J; junction bases left unmatched: 9. Looked up from germline, CDR1 is SGHVS and CDR2 is FQNEAQ. CDR3 protein: CASGLSGGGSEQFF. DNA of the CDR3: TGTGCCAGCGGCCTTAGCGGGGGGGGTAGTGAGCAGTTCTTC.

V is TRBV30 and J is TRBJ1-2; 8 nucleotides line up with TRBD1. V shed 4 bases and J 4 bases; nucleotides not matched to a gene: 8. The germline V gene has CDR1 GTSNPN and CDR2 SVGIG (reference sequence). CDR3 length: 14 amino acids. The CDR3 bases are TGTGCCTGGACCATTCCAGGGGGCGGCTATGGCTACACCTTC. Translated: CAWTIPGGGYGYTF.

The rearrangement links TRBV5-1 to TRBJ1-6; D perhaps matches TRBD1 (6 bases). Germline CDR1 SGHRS, CDR2 YFSETQ. CDR3 size: 13 residues. With 4 bases removed from V and 13 bases from J, the gap between germline ends came to 15 bases. CDR3 amino acids: CASSHLEQGPLHF. As DNA, the CDR3 is TGCGCCAGCAGCCACCTCGAACAGGGCCCCCTCCACTTT.

On this clone: Compared with germline, one end of the junction differs, possibly owing to a read error. The chain couples TRBV6-5 to TRBJ2-5, with 7 bases matching TRBD1. Germline V gene sequence: CDR1 MNHEY, CDR2 SVGAGI. CDR3 length: 15 residues. CDR3 nucleotide sequence: TGTGCCAGCAGTCTACGTGGACAGGCCCAAGGGACCCAGTACTTC. This codes for CASSLRGQAQGTQYF.

This chain links TRBV14 with TRBJ1-6, with D unclear. V shed 0 bases and J shed 1 base, with 7 bases lying between them. The CDR3 covers 16 residues. The germline CDR1 and CDR2 sequences are SGHDN and FVKESK. CDR3 region: CASSQEVGSYNSPLHF. The CDR3 DNA sequence: TGTGCCAGCAGCCAAGAAGTCGGGTCCTATAATTCACCCCTCCACTTT.

V gene TRBV28 combines with J gene TRBJ1-4, with D unclear. This CDR3 comprises 14 residues. The germline V and J ends were trimmed by 8 bases and 2 bases, with 12 bases remaining between them. In germline, CDR1 is MDHEN, CDR2 SYDVKM. CDR3 bases: TGTGCCAGCTCAGGCGCGGGGACTAATGAAAAACTGTTTTTT. Translating gives CASSGAGTNEKLFF.

The chain links TRBV7-9 to TRBJ2-3, with 9 bases identical to TRBD2. Germline lookup yields CDR1 SEHNR and CDR2 FQNEAQ (reference sequence). The CDR3 totals 15 residues. With 5 bases clipped from V and 4 bases from J, the junction kept 7 bases outside the gene matches. In nucleotides, the CDR3 is TGTGCCAGCAGCGTTAGCGGGGGAGGCGCAGATACGCAGTATTTT. Amino acid sequence: CASSVSGGGADTQYF.

The V gene is TRBV28, the J gene TRBJ2-6; no reliable D call. The CDR3 covers 15 residues. Germline loops: CDR1 MDHEN, CDR2 SYDVKM. The germline V and J ends were trimmed by 7 bases and 0 bases, with 10 bases remaining between them. The CDR3 DNA reads TGTGCCAGCACCGTGAGGTTCTCTGGGGCCAACGTCCTGACTTTC. This gives the protein CASTVRFSGANVLTF.